This TCR beta chain was sequenced for a study of blood T cell repertoires in COVID-19. On the study more broadly: Spain, Italy and the United States supplied samples that represented acute and convalescent COVID-19. T cells, B-cell-depleted T cells, or PBMCs provided the cDNA or gDNA that served as material.

Profiled with immunoSEQ multiplex PCR; TCRdb holds only in-frame clones, not every one. Counted here are a few hundred thousand clones, roughly nine tenths occurring once; the ten biggest clones make up over 0.95%. Cohorts were assigned according to the clinical history that participants reported. This TCR derives from a man younger than 30 who had recovered from COVID-19. Sequences were obtained from PBMCs or T cells enriched from blood (not recorded which).

In DNA form, the CDR3 reads TGTGCCAGCTCGGTCGGACTCTCGGAGACCCAGTACTTC. Its protein is CASSVGLSETQYF. The gene calls are TRBV18 and TRBJ2-5; a weak D match, TRBD2 (5 bases). Germline-derived CDR1 and CDR2 are KGHSH and LQKENI. V dropped 6 bases and J dropped 5 bases, with 13 bases sitting between them. The CDR3 consists of 13 residues.